These 16 T cell receptor beta chains were sequenced from one sample in a study of blood T cell repertoires in COVID-19. Clones were read by immunoSEQ multiplex PCR, and TCRdb kept only the in-frame ones, dropping some. The table shows 200,000 to 250,000 clones, with about 87% occurring only once. What was sequenced was PBMCs or T cells enriched from blood (not recorded which). These receptors all come from a woman in her twenties or thirties who had recovered from COVID-19.

This chain uses TRBV18 with TRBJ2-2; no clear D gene. With 3 bases removed from V and 3 bases from J, the gap between germline ends came to 11 bases. The length of the CDR3 is 15 residues. Per germline, CDR1 KGHSH and CDR2 LQKENI. CDR3 bases: TGTGCCAGCTCACCCTCCCCTCGGGACACCGGGGAGCTGTTTTTT. Residues: CASSPSPRDTGELFF.

This chain links TRBV29-1 with TRBJ2-7; 8 bases line up with TRBD2. CDR1 and CDR2 from the germline V gene are SQVTM and ANQGSEA. The CDR3 totals 15 residues. V was clipped by 1 base and J by 3 bases; unmatched bases: 8. The CDR3 DNA follows: TGCAGCGTTGAAGGGCGGGGGGCGCATAACTACGAGCAGTACTTC. Translated: CSVEGRGAHNYEQYF.

This chain's CDR3 is CASSPTGHSYEQYF. The CDR3 DNA reads TGTGCCAGCAGTCCTACAGGGCACTCCTACGAGCAGTACTTC. J is TRBJ2-7 and V is TRBV11-3; D might be TRBD1 (6 bases). The germline V and J ends were trimmed by 6 bases and 0 bases, with 12 bases remaining between them. The germline CDR1 and CDR2 sequences are SGHNT and YENEEA. The CDR3 sequence is 14 residues long. Variable domain in full (rest from reference TRBV11-3 and TRBJ2-7): EAGVVQSPRYKIIEKKQPVAFWCNPISGHNTLYWYLQNLGQGPELLIRYENEEAVDDSQLPKDRFSAERLKGVDSTLKIQPAELGDSAVYLCASSPTGHSYEQYFGPGTRLTVT.

The genes are TRBV6-5 and TRBJ1-2; 7 positions agree with TRBD1. J lost 5 bases, V lost 4 bases, and 10 bases had no gene match. The CDR3 contains 15 residues. From germline, CDR1 is MNHEY and CDR2 SVGAGI. This chain's CDR3 is CASSSSGGGLYGYTF. For the CDR3, the DNA is TGTGCCAGCAGTTCCTCAGGGGGGGGCCTTTATGGCTACACCTTC.

This chain links TRBV19 with TRBJ2-7, with TRBD1 matching over 8 bases. The CDR3 spans 13 residues. CDR1 and CDR2 (germline): LNHDA, SQIVND (reference sequence). The J segment lost 3 bases and the V segment lost 5 bases, leaving 3 bases of the junction unmatched. CDR3 DNA sequence: TGTGCCAGTAGTCCCGGGACAGGCTACGAGCAGTACTTC. Translation: CASSPGTGYEQYF.

Turning to this clone: The same CDR3 also results from other DNA sequences found in this sample. The gene calls are TRBV19 and TRBJ2-5; 9 positions match TRBD1. Per germline, CDR1 LNHDA and CDR2 SQIVND (reference sequence). V lost 3 bases, J lost 5 bases, and 7 bases stayed unmatched. CDR3 length: 15 residues. The CDR3 DNA follows: TGTGCCAGTAGTATCACCGGGACAGGGAAGGAGACCCAGTACTTC. Protein sequence: CASSITGTGKETQYF. Full variable domain (remainder filled in from reference TRBV19 and TRBJ2-5): DGGITQSPKYLFRKEGQNVTLSCEQNLNHDAMYWYRQDPGQGLRLIYYSQIVNDFQKGDIAEGYSVSREKKESFPLTVTSAQKNPTAFYLCASSITGTGKETQYFGPGTRLLVL.

The V gene is TRBV5-1, the J gene TRBJ1-2; unclear D gene. This CDR3 has 17 amino acids. V shed 1 base and J shed 8 bases, with 24 bases lying between them. The germline V gene encodes CDR1 SGHRS and CDR2 YFSETQ. The CDR3 nucleotides are TGCGCCAGCAGCTTGTCGCGGTCGTACGATCTCTCGCAGGGCTACACCTTC. Amino acid sequence: CASSLSRSYDLSQGYTF.

This chain uses TRBV2 with TRBJ2-7; 7 nucleotides line up with TRBD1. Germline V gene lookup returns CDR1 SNHLY and CDR2 FYNNEI. The J segment lost 2 bases and the V segment lost 8 bases, leaving 9 bases of the junction unmatched. The CDR3 runs to 14 residues. CDR3 sequence reads: CASGATGITYEQYF. CDR3 sequence (DNA): TGTGCCAGCGGTGCGACAGGGATAACCTACGAGCAGTACTTC.

This clone has a single count. V gene TRBV7-9 combines with J gene TRBJ2-7, with 12 bases fitting TRBD2. Losses at the gene ends were 6 bases for V and 2 bases for J; bases not matched to a gene: 11. The CDR3 loop spans 17 amino acids. Germline CDR1 reads SEHNR; CDR2 reads FQNEAQ (reference sequence). CDR3 amino acids: CASSTPTSGGDTYEQYF. The CDR3 nucleotides are TGTGCCAGCAGTACCCCGACTAGCGGGGGCGATACCTACGAGCAGTACTTC.

The CDR3 here is CSVEISGGGEQYF. CDR3 nucleotide sequence: TGCAGCGTTGAAATCAGCGGGGGTGGCGAGCAGTACTTC. This rearrangement joins TRBV29-1 to TRBJ2-7; TRBD2 aligns across 8 bases. Germline lookup yields CDR1 SQVTM and CDR2 ANQGSEA. The V segment lost 2 bases and the J segment 6 bases; nucleotides outside the gene matches: 6. The CDR3 is 13 residues long.

The CDR3 DNA reads as TGTGCCAGCAGCTTAGGCAGGGCTGCTGGAAACACCATATATTTT. Protein: CASSLGRAAGNTIYF. The chain carries TRBV7-2 and TRBJ1-3; D is perhaps TRBD1 (5 bases). Between the trimmed V and J ends, which lost 1 base and 2 bases, there was a span of 9 bases. The CDR3 covers 15 residues. The V gene's germline CDR1 is SGHTA and CDR2 FQGNSA.

This chain uses TRBV6-5 with TRBJ2-7; D possibly corresponds to TRBD1 (6 bases). CDR1 and CDR2 from the germline V gene are MNHEY and SVGAGI. V shed 2 bases and J shed 2 bases, with 10 bases lying between them. This CDR3 contains 14 residues. CDR3 DNA: TGTGCCAGCAGTTACGACAGGCCAGCCTACGAGCAGTACTTC. Amino acid sequence: CASSYDRPAYEQYF.

The J gene is TRBJ2-5, the V gene TRBV6-2 or TRBV6-3, with a weak D call TRBD2 (5 bases). The germline CDR1 and CDR2 sequences are MNHEY and SVGEGT. Trimming pared 1 base from V and 6 bases from J, leaving 9 bases between. The CDR3 loop spans 13 amino acids. CDR3 in DNA: TGTGCCAGCAGTTACTGGGGAGAAAAGACCCAGTACTTC. Translating gives CASSYWGEKTQYF.

The rearrangement joins TRBV7-9 to TRBJ2-1; 7 bases map to TRBD1. In germline, CDR1 is SEHNR, CDR2 FQNEAQ (reference sequence). The trim removed 0 bases at V and 4 bases at J, leaving 0 bases unmatched. The CDR3 totals 14 residues. The CDR3 sequence: CASSLARGYNEQFF. The CDR3 DNA reads TGTGCCAGCAGCTTAGCCAGGGGGTACAATGAGCAGTTCTTC. The whole variable domain, remainder taken from reference TRBV7-9 and TRBJ2-1, is DTGVSQNPRHKITKRGQNVTFRCDPISEHNRLYWYRQTLGQGPEFLTYFQNEAQLEKSRLLSDRFSAERPKGSFSTLEIQRTEQGDSAMYLCASSLARGYNEQFFGPGTRLTVL.

V gene TRBV19 combines with J gene TRBJ2-2; 7 nucleotides align to TRBD2. The junction had 0 bases not matched to a gene; V was cut back by 5 bases and J by 0 bases. The CDR3 covers 14 residues. The V gene's germline CDR1 is LNHDA and CDR2 SQIVND (reference sequence). The CDR3 region has the DNA TGTGCCAGTAGTCGGGGGGCGAACACCGGGGAGCTGTTTTTT. Its translation: CASSRGANTGELFF. Together with reference TRBV19 and TRBJ2-2, the CDR3 gives the full variable domain: DGGITQSPKYLFRKEGQNVTLSCEQNLNHDAMYWYRQDPGQGLRLIYYSQIVNDFQKGDIAEGYSVSREKKESFPLTVTSAQKNPTAFYLCASSRGANTGELFFGEGSRLTVL.

This sequence joins TRBV4-3 and TRBJ2-1; 11 nucleotides match TRBD2. Per germline, CDR1 LGHNA and CDR2 YSLEER. The CDR3 totals 21 residues. Trimming at V came to 0 bases and at J to 7 bases, leaving 20 bases not matched to a gene. As DNA, the CDR3 is TGCGCCAGCAGCCAAGATCTCTCCTGGTCGCACTTAGCGGGGGGGCCAAATGAGCAGTTCTTC. Its protein is CASSQDLSWSHLAGGPNEQFF.